A selection of T cell receptor beta chains follows, all from one sample in a study of blood T cell repertoires in COVID-19. Clones were sequenced by immunoSEQ multiplex PCR, and TCRdb holds only the in-frame ones, with some missing. Among some 50,000 clones listed, 75% to 85% were seen once. Sequencing was performed on peripheral blood. The receptors shown here come from a man aged 35 to 55 with acute or convalescent COVID-19. The CDR3 runs from the conserved cysteine through the conserved F or W. The D gene is left open where the match is weak. Clone size appears in some rows only: once, few, many, or a class for an expanded clone.

V,size,D,J,DNA,CDR3
TRBV5-1,once,TRBD2,TRBJ2-1,TGCGCCAGCAGCTTAACTAGCGGGGGCTACCTTGAGCAGTTCTTC,CASSLTSGGYLEQFF
TRBV19,-,-,TRBJ2-3,TGTGCCAGTAGTTTAGGTCGAATCCTTCTCACAAATACGCAGTATTTT,CASSLGRILLTNTQYF
TRBV5-4,once,TRBD2,TRBJ2-5,TGTGCCAGCAGCGAGGGGCGGGGGAAAGAGACCCAGTACTTC,CASSEGRGKETQYF
TRBV6-6,-,TRBD2,TRBJ2-3,TGTGCCAGCAGTCAGCGGGGGGTTAGCACAGATACGCAGTATTTT,CASSQRGVSTDTQYF
TRBV7-9,-,TRBD1,TRBJ1-1,TGTGCCAGCAGCTTAGTACAGGGGGCTGAAGCTTTCTTT,CASSLVQGAEAFF
TRBV19,-,-,TRBJ1-5,TGTGCCAGTAGTATACTGGGGGCTCTAGGCAATCAGCCCCAGCATTTT,CASSILGALGNQPQHF
TRBV23-1,-,-,TRBJ2-1,TGCGCCAGCAGTCAATCGAGGGGACTCCCGATACCATACAATGAGCAGTTCTTC,CASSQSRGLPIPYNEQFF
TRBV2,-,-,TRBJ2-7,TGTGCCAGCAGGCTGCAGGGCCTTTCCTACGAGCAGTACTTC,CASRLQGLSYEQYF
TRBV4-2,-,-,TRBJ1-1,TGTGCCAGCAGCCAAGAACCTACAGGACTGAACACTGAAGCTTTCTTT,CASSQEPTGLNTEAFF
TRBV18,-,-,TRBJ1-1,TGTGCCAGCTCACTAGGCGGGCAGTCCACTGAAGCTTTCTTT,CASSLGGQSTEAFF
TRBV21-1,-,-,TRBJ2-7,TGTGCCAGCAGCAAAGAGTTTTGTGGGAGACTAGCGGACCAGTACGAGCAGTACTTC,CASSKEFCGRLADQYEQYF
TRBV5-4,-,TRBD1,TRBJ1-4,TGTGCCAGCAGCCCGCAGGGGGGCCTGAATGAAAAACTGTTTTTT,CASSPQGGLNEKLFF
TRBV15,-,-,TRBJ1-4,TGTGCCACCAGCAGAGACCGCACGAGAACTAATGAAAAACTGTTTTTT,CATSRDRTRTNEKLFF
TRBV12-5,-,TRBD1,TRBJ1-5,TGTGCTAGTGCCCTTCTGGTATCTACAGGGGGCAGCGGTTTCGTTCAGCCCCAGCATTTT,CASALLVSTGGSGFVQPQHF
TRBV15,-,-,TRBJ1-5,TGTGCCACCAGCAGAGTATGGGGCAGGTTAAGCAATCAGCCCCAGCATTTT,CATSRVWGRLSNQPQHF
TRBV18,few,-,TRBJ1-1,TGTGCCAGCTCACCGAGCCCGGGCACTGAAGCTTTCTTT,CASSPSPGTEAFF
TRBV13,-,-,TRBJ2-7,TGTGCCAGCAGGGAAGGGAGCTACGAGCAGTACTTC,CASREGSYEQYF
TRBV3-1/TRBV3-2,-,-,TRBJ1-2,TGTGCCAGCAGCTGGGGCCGGGGGGTTTATGGCTACACCTTC,CASSWGRGVYGYTF
TRBV30,-,TRBD1,TRBJ1-2,TGTGCCTGGAGTGTAGGAATGGGGTCGAGCAGGGGGTCCTATGGCTACACCTTC,CAWSVGMGSSRGSYGYTF
TRBV10-3,-,-,TRBJ1-6,TGTGCCATCAGTGAGTCCGGCAGGGCGAATTCACCCCTCCACTTT,CAISESGRANSPLHF
TRBV20-1,few,-,TRBJ2-1,TGCAGTGCCAGGGTCTGGGATGAGCAGTTCTTC,CSARVWDEQFF
TRBV7-9,-,-,TRBJ1-2,TGTGCCAGCAGCTTCCTCACCAATCCGGGGGGCACCTTC,CASSFLTNPGGTF
TRBV10-3,-,TRBD2,TRBJ2-1,TGTGCCATCAGTGGTCGACTAGCGGGAGAAGATAATGAGCAGTTCTTC,CAISGRLAGEDNEQFF
TRBV30,-,TRBD1,TRBJ1-1,TGTGCCTGGGACAGGGGACGGAACACTGAAGCTTTCTTT,CAWDRGRNTEAFF
TRBV7-2,-,-,TRBJ1-1,TGTGCCAGCAGCTTAGTAGCAGCGGGCACTGAAGCTTTCTTT,CASSLVAAGTEAFF
TRBV19,-,TRBD1,TRBJ2-5,TGTGCCAGTGAGGATAGAGGGGGCGCGGAGACCCAGTACTTC,CASEDRGGAETQYF